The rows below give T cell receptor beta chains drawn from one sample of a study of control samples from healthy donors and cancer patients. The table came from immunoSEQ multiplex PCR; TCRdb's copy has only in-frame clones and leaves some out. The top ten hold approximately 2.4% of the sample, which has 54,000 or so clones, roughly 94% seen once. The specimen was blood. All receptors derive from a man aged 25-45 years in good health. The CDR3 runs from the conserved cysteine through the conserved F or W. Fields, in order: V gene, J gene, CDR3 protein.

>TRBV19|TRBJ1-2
CASSGEGYGYTF
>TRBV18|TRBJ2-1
CASSPSRTRGYNEQFF
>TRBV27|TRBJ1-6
CASSLNGDRANSPLHF
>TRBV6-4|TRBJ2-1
CASSDRGGPNEQFF
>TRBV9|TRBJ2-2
CASSVANPTGELFF
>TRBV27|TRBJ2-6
CASSLLGSGANVLTF
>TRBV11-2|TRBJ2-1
CASSLRPGAPNEQFF
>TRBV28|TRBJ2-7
CASSSWTRDSYEQYF
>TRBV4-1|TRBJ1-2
CASSQDEGAYGYTF
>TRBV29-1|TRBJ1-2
CSVEDSSYGYTF
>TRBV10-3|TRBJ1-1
CAISHFSGQANTEAFF